This T cell receptor (beta chain) emerged from a study of OX40 agonist ivuxolimab in advanced cancers. For the study at large: Every 2 weeks, patients got intravenous ivuxolimab at one of six dose levels (0.01-10 mg/kg). Overall study findings and caveats: On average, CD8+ T cells showed a greater number of expanded clones than CD4+. Expanded peripheral T-cell antigen specificity went undetermined.

Autoimmune disease history or systemic immunosuppression led to patient exclusion. TCRdb keeps only in-frame clones here, not all; method: immunoSEQ multiplex PCR. The table has 51,000 or so clones, 79% seen once; the top ten hold 1.9%. Details on this clone: The antigen is not known.

The CDR3 is 12 amino acids. Per the germline V gene, CDR1 is MNHNS and CDR2 is SASEGT. Trimming took 7 bases from V and 0 from J, leaving 6 bases between them. The source of this sequence is an adult with an advanced solid tumor such as melanoma, head and neck, liver or kidney cancer. The rearrangement uses TRBV6-1 and TRBJ2-5; D not resolved. The material was CD4+ or CD8+ T cells sorted from blood, obtained in a trial of the OX40 agonist ivuxolimab. The CDR3 protein is CASITDQETQYF. DNA for the CDR3: TGTGCCAGCATCACCGACCAAGAGACCCAGTACTTC.